These 31 T cell receptor beta chains share one sample of origin, sequenced in a study of OX40 agonist ivuxolimab in advanced cancers. Profiled with immunoSEQ multiplex PCR; TCRdb holds only in-frame clones, not every one. Here the sample spans some 65,000 clones, 87% being singletons. Sequencing used CD4+ or CD8+ T cells sorted from blood, obtained in a trial of the OX40 agonist ivuxolimab. The receptors shown here come from an adult with an advanced solid tumor such as melanoma, head and neck, liver or kidney cancer.

On this clone: One junction end does not reproduce the germline sequence, and a read error may be involved. The chain is built from TRBV7-9 and TRBJ1-4; D gene unclear. The germline gives CDR1 SEHNR, CDR2 FQNEAQ (reference sequence). The CDR3 length is 17 residues. The CDR3 DNA reads TGCGCCAGCAGCCGGGGAGGTGGAGGGCTAACTAATGAAAAACTGTTTTTT. This sequence encodes CASSRGGGGLTNEKLFF.

The chain combines TRBV5-4 with TRBJ1-2, with a tentative D call TRBD1 (5 bases). CDR1 and CDR2 (germline): SGHNT, YYREEE (reference sequence). The length of the CDR3 is 14 residues. Trimming removed 4 bases from V and 0 bases from J, with 10 bases in between. CDR3 bases: TGTGCCAGCAGCATGGACACGGCTAACTATGGCTACACCTTC. This translates into CASSMDTANYGYTF.

This chain joins TRBV11-3 and TRBJ1-1; D not certain. Trimming took off 5 bases at V and 6 bases at J, with 16 bases between the two ends. Germline V CDR1 and CDR2: SGHNT, YENEEA. The CDR3 covers 14 residues. For the CDR3, the DNA is TGTGCCAGCAGCACGCGGTCCGGATTCGCTGAAGCTTTCTTT. This encodes CASSTRSGFAEAFF.

This clone occurred once. V gene TRBV5-4 combines with J gene TRBJ2-2; 10 positions agree with TRBD2. V was pared by 5 bases and J by 5 bases, with 6 bases of the junction left unmatched. This CDR3 contains 15 residues. Germline CDR1 is SGHNT and CDR2 is YYREEE (reference sequence). This CDR3 is CASRPAGGRTGELFF. In DNA form, the CDR3 reads TGTGCCAGCAGGCCAGCGGGAGGGAGAACCGGGGAGCTGTTTTTT.

CDR3 amino acids: CASSLVGQRNSPLHF. The DNA of the CDR3 is TGCGCCAGCAGCTTGGTCGGGCAGCGTAACTCACCCCTCCACTTT. The J gene is TRBJ1-6, the V gene TRBV5-1; D not resolved. In germline, CDR1 is SGHRS, CDR2 YFSETQ. V was pared by 0 bases and J by 10 bases, with 14 bases between. The CDR3 length is 15 residues.

The CDR3 DNA sequence: TGTGCCAGCAGCTTAACTCGCGGGAGGTACAATGAGCAGTTCTTC. The encoded protein is CASSLTRGRYNEQFF. The chain is built from TRBV11-2 and TRBJ2-1; 8 positions agree with TRBD2. The CDR3 covers 15 residues. The germline gives CDR1 SGHAT, CDR2 FQNNGV. The trim removed 2 bases at V and 4 bases at J, leaving 4 bases unmatched. Full variable domain (rest looked up from reference TRBV11-2 and TRBJ2-1): EAGVAQSPRYKIIEKRQSVAFWCNPISGHATLYWYQQILGQGPKLLIQFQNNGVVDDSQLPKDRFSAERLKGVDSTLKIQPAKLEDSAVYLCASSLTRGRYNEQFFGPGTRLTVL.

The rearrangement uses TRBV19 and TRBJ2-7; a possible D gene is TRBD2 (5 bases). V lost 7 bases to trimming and J lost 1 base, with 8 bases between them. The CDR3 consists of 12 residues. Germline V lookup: CDR1 LNHDA, CDR2 SQIVND (reference sequence). CDR3 nucleotide sequence: TGTGCCAGTACCGGGAAATCCTACGAGCAGTACTTC. Its translation: CASTGKSYEQYF.

This rearrangement joins TRBV28 to TRBJ2-7, with D maybe TRBD2 (6 bases). Germline loops: CDR1 MDHEN, CDR2 SYDVKM. The V end was cut by 7 bases, the J end by 3 bases, with 25 bases between. CDR3 length equals 17 residues. This CDR3 reads CASKAMPGPNGGYEQYF. Written as DNA, the CDR3 is TGTGCCAGCAAAGCGATGCCAGGGCCCAACGGGGGCTACGAGCAGTACTTC.

The chain couples TRBV9 to TRBJ1-1; 9 bases agree with TRBD1. This CDR3 is built from 14 residues. CDR1 is SGDLS and CDR2 is YYNGEE in the germline V gene. Trimming removed 2 bases from V and 6 bases from J; junction bases left unmatched: 5. The DNA for the CDR3 is TGTGCCAGCAGCGTGGGACAGGGAGTGTCTGAAGCTTTCTTT. It is translated as CASSVGQGVSEAFF. Drawing the rest from reference TRBV9 and TRBJ1-1, the complete variable domain is DSGVTQTPKHLITATGQRVTLRCSPRSGDLSVYWYQQSLDQGLQFLIQYYNGEERAKGNILERFSAQQFPDLHSELNLSSLELGDSALYFCASSVGQGVSEAFFGQGTRLTVV.

This chain joins TRBV5-8 and TRBJ1-2; no definite D call. V lost 0 bases and J lost 8, with 11 bases in between. Germline V gene lookup returns CDR1 SGHTS and CDR2 YDEGEE. This CDR3 spans 13 amino acids. CDR3 DNA sequence: TGTGCCAGCAGCTTGGCGGCAGTGAAGGGCTACACCTTC. Its protein product is CASSLAAVKGYTF. The variable domain in full, completed from reference TRBV5-8 and TRBJ1-2, reads EAGVTQSPTHLIKTRGQQATLRCSPISGHTSVYWYQQALGLGLQFLLWYDEGEERNRGNFPPRFSGRQFPNYSSELNVNALELEDSALYLCASSLAAVKGYTFGSGTRLTVV.

V usage is TRBV6-1 and J usage is TRBJ2-1; possible D gene TRBD2, 5 bases. CDR1 is MNHNS and CDR2 is SASEGT in the germline V gene. This CDR3 has 13 residues. Trimming pared 4 bases from V and 10 bases from J, leaving 14 bases between. The CDR3 region has the DNA TGTGCCAGCAGTGCCCGGGTAGAGGGAGAGCAGTTCTTC. Encoded protein: CASSARVEGEQFF.

The rearrangement uses TRBV4-1 and TRBJ1-6, with unresolved D. The germline CDR1 and CDR2 sequences are MGHRA and YSYEKL. This CDR3 is 15 amino acids long. Trimming left V 0 bases short and J 13 bases short, with 16 bases between. The CDR3 sequence: CASSQDRAEITPLHF. CDR3 nucleotides: TGCGCCAGCAGCCAAGATAGGGCGGAGATCACGCCCCTCCACTTT.

V gene TRBV15 combines with J gene TRBJ2-3; 8 positions match TRBD1. Germline values: CDR1 LNHNV, CDR2 YYDKDF (reference sequence). The length of the CDR3 is 15 residues. The V gene end was trimmed by 5 bases and the J gene end by 4 bases; junction bases not matched to a gene: 8. The CDR3 DNA sequence: TGTGCCACCAGCTCAAACAGGGGGTTGGCAGATACGCAGTATTTT. This translates into CATSSNRGLADTQYF.

This clone has just one count. The rearrangement uses TRBV19 and TRBJ1-2; TRBD1 is a possible D gene (5 bases). Germline V gene lookup returns CDR1 LNHDA and CDR2 SQIVND (reference sequence). The CDR3 sequence is 11 residues long. V shed 10 bases and J shed 7 bases, with 13 bases lying between them. DNA of the CDR3: TGTGCCACTCGGGGGGGGACTGGCTACACCTTC. This translates into CATRGGTGYTF.

The chain combines TRBV21-1 with TRBJ2-2; the D segment call TRBD2 is taken from the table without a DNA check. TRBV21-1 is a recognized pseudogene. This CDR3 is 18 amino acids long. DNA for the CDR3: TGTGCCAGCAGCAACCTTCCCCCAGGGACTAGCTCCACCGGGGAGCTGTTTTTT. Protein sequence: CASSNLPPGTSSTGELFF.

The chain links TRBV28 to TRBJ1-5; D perhaps matches TRBD1 (6 bases). The CDR3 totals 17 residues. Germline CDR1 is MDHEN and CDR2 is SYDVKM. V was clipped by 2 bases and J by 0 bases, with 14 bases between them. The DNA of the CDR3 is TGTGCCAGCAGTTTAGACCGACAGGCATATAGCAATCAGCCCCAGCATTTT. Translated: CASSLDRQAYSNQPQHF. Filled out from reference TRBV28 and TRBJ1-5, the complete variable domain reads DVKVTQSSRYLVKRTGEKVFLECVQDMDHENMFWYRQDPGLGLRLIYFSYDVKMKEKGDIPEGYSVSREKKERFSLILESASTNQTSMYLCASSLDRQAYSNQPQHFGDGTRLSIL.

The rearrangement links TRBV6-6 to TRBJ1-2, with no clear D. The CDR3 runs 14 residues. The V end was cut by 3 bases, the J end by 0 bases, with 8 bases between. CDR1 and CDR2 (germline): MNHNY, SVGAGI (reference sequence). As DNA, the CDR3 is TGTGCCAGCAGTTATGAAAGCGCTAACTATGGCTACACCTTC. It specifies CASSYESANYGYTF.

This chain links TRBV6-1 with TRBJ2-3; 8 bases align to TRBD1. V gave up 4 bases and J gave up 0 bases; unmatched junction bases: 6. CDR1 is MNHNS, CDR2 SASEGT, per germline. This CDR3 spans 16 amino acids. The CDR3 is CASSGYRDRSTDTQYF. The DNA of the CDR3 is TGTGCCAGCAGTGGTTACCGGGACAGGAGCACAGATACGCAGTATTTT.

The genes are TRBV7-9 and TRBJ2-5; D remains ambiguous. The last part of the DNA fits TRBJ2-7 better; the J call may be wrong. There are 18 residues in the CDR3. Looked up from germline, CDR1 is SEHNR and CDR2 is FQNEAQ (reference sequence). The chain's CDR3 is CASSQVRASGHRAYEQYF. CDR3 DNA: TGTGCCAGCAGCCAAGTTCGCGCCTCGGGTCATCGAGCCTACGAGCAGTACTTC.

The rearrangement uses TRBV5-4 and TRBJ2-1; 8 bases fit TRBD2. The germline gives CDR1 SGHNT, CDR2 YYREEE (reference sequence). The CDR3 spans 15 residues. V lost 4 bases to trimming and J lost 6 bases; unmatched junction nucleotides: 9. The CDR3 here is CASSINPGGLNEQFF. For the CDR3, the DNA is TGTGCCAGCAGCATCAACCCGGGAGGGCTCAATGAGCAGTTCTTC.

The V and J genes are TRBV29-1 and TRBJ1-2; 8 bases line up with TRBD1. The CDR3 loop spans 17 amino acids. V lost 1 base, J lost 7 bases, and 17 bases stayed unmatched. Germline CDR1 reads SQVTM; CDR2 reads ANQGSEA. The CDR3 DNA sequence: TGCAGCGTTGAAGGGGTCGGTGGTGGACAGGGCTTTGGTGGCTACACCTTC. It translates to CSVEGVGGGQGFGGYTF.

A few counts support this clone. This chain uses TRBV28 with TRBJ2-2; tentative D call: TRBD2 (5 bases). Per the germline V gene, CDR1 is MDHEN and CDR2 is SYDVKM. V lost 2 bases and J lost 4, with 11 bases in between. The CDR3 runs to 15 residues. The CDR3: CASSLGSAATGELFF. DNA for the CDR3: TGTGCCAGCAGTTTAGGTAGCGCAGCCACCGGGGAGCTGTTTTTT. Filled out from reference TRBV28 and TRBJ2-2, the complete variable domain reads DVKVTQSSRYLVKRTGEKVFLECVQDMDHENMFWYRQDPGLGLRLIYFSYDVKMKEKGDIPEGYSVSREKKERFSLILESASTNQTSMYLCASSLGSAATGELFFGEGSRLTVL.

The CDR3: CASSLPEDNEQFF. The CDR3 DNA follows: TGTGCCAGCAGCTTGCCAGAGGACAATGAGCAGTTCTTC. The rearrangement links TRBV7-9 to TRBJ2-1; D gene ambiguous. The germline V gene has CDR1 SEHNR and CDR2 FQNEAQ (reference sequence). The CDR3 runs 13 residues. With 3 bases removed from V and 5 bases from J, the gap between germline ends came to 8 bases.

This chain connects TRBV11-2 to TRBJ2-7, with D possibly being TRBD1 (6 bases). There are 13 residues in the CDR3. Trimming took 1 base from V and 4 from J, leaving 8 bases between them. Germline V CDR1 and CDR2: SGHAT, FQNNGV. CDR3 amino acids: CASSLVQGYEQYF. The CDR3 DNA sequence: TGTGCCAGCAGCTTAGTACAGGGATACGAGCAGTACTTC.

This clone has a handful of counts. The V gene is TRBV19, the J gene TRBJ2-1; no definite D call. The CDR3 spans 14 residues. Germline V gives CDR1 LNHDA, CDR2 SQIVND (reference sequence). V lost 1 base and J lost 4, with 8 bases in between. CDR3 protein: CASSIAGLYNEQFF. As DNA, the CDR3 is TGTGCCAGTAGTATAGCGGGCCTATACAATGAGCAGTTCTTC.

The V call is TRBV14, the J call TRBJ2-7, with TRBD1 matching 7 bases. The germline CDR1 and CDR2 sequences are SGHDN and FVKESK. This CDR3 is built from 13 residues. The junction had 7 bases not matched to a gene; V was cut back by 4 bases and J by 7 bases. The CDR3 bases are TGTGCCAGCAGCCCGTACAGGGGTGGGGAGCAGTACTTC. Amino acid sequence: CASSPYRGGEQYF.

This chain links TRBV11-2 with TRBJ1-2; 7 bases map to TRBD1. J gave up 4 bases and V 4 bases, and 6 bases lay outside the gene matches. This CDR3 is 14 amino acids long. CDR1 SGHAT and CDR2 FQNNGV come from the germline V gene. The CDR3 DNA sequence: TGTGCCAGCAGCTCAAGGACAGGAGGCTATGGCTACACCTTC. Encoded protein: CASSSRTGGYGYTF.

The chain is built from TRBV27 and TRBJ2-5; D is possibly TRBD1 or TRBD2 (5 bases each). CDR3 length: 12 residues. V lost 5 bases, J lost 7 bases, and 11 bases lay in between. Germline V gene sequence: CDR1 MNHEY, CDR2 SMNVEV (reference sequence). The CDR3 DNA is TGTGCCAGCAGTAGGGACGCAGGGACCCAGTACTTC. This encodes CASSRDAGTQYF.

The chain uses TRBV30 and TRBJ2-4; D is possibly TRBD1 (5 bases). The CDR3 totals 13 residues. The ends were cut back, 6 bases at V and 3 bases at J, with 12 bases in the middle. Germline loops: CDR1 GTSNPN, CDR2 SVGIG (reference sequence). DNA for the CDR3: TGTGCCTGCTCGACAGTTGGCAAAAACATTCAGTACTTC. Translated, it gives CACSTVGKNIQYF.

The chain is built from TRBV21-1 and TRBJ1-1. TRBV21-1 corresponds to a pseudogene. The CDR3 spans 13 residues. CDR3 in amino acids: CARLCPRATEAFF. Written as DNA, the CDR3 is TGTGCCAGGCTTTGCCCCCGAGCGACTGAAGCTTTCTTT.

The chain employs TRBV5-8 and TRBJ2-5; the D gene is possibly TRBD1 (6 bases). The CDR3 has 15 amino acids. The germline CDR1 and CDR2 sequences are SGHTS and YDEGEE. The V end was cut by 3 bases, the J end by 5 bases, with 17 bases between. The CDR3 sequence is CASSSGWGLGETQYF. The CDR3, as DNA: TGTGCCAGCAGCTCGGGATGGGGGCTTGGGGAGACCCAGTACTTC.